What follows are 26 T cell receptor beta chains derived from one specimen sequenced in a study of blood T cell repertoires in COVID-19. Produced via immunoSEQ multiplex PCR; TCRdb's table is partial and in-frame only. This sample has some 190,000 clones, with 88% found just once. Sequencing input: peripheral blood. The receptors come from a human donor in a cohort sampled during active COVID-19.

V gene TRBV25-1 combines with J gene TRBJ2-7; no clear D. Germline values: CDR1 MGHDK, CDR2 SYGVNS. Trimming removed 3 bases at V and 3 bases at J, with 12 bases between. This CDR3 contains 14 residues. The CDR3 DNA is TGTGCCAGCAGTGACTTCCGAACGAGCTACGAGCAGTACTTC. Residues: CASSDFRTSYEQYF.

This clone has a single count. The J gene is TRBJ2-5, the V gene TRBV5-4; a possible D gene is TRBD2 (6 bases). The V gene lost 0 bases and the J gene lost 5 bases, with 14 bases spanning the gap. The germline gives CDR1 SGHNT, CDR2 YYREEE (reference sequence). The CDR3 runs 15 residues. As DNA, the CDR3 is TGTGCCAGCAGCTTGGCGGGACTTGGAGGGGAGACCCAGTACTTC. This codes for CASSLAGLGGETQYF.

The genes are TRBV5-4 and TRBJ2-5; the match to TRBD2 covers 8 bases. In germline, CDR1 is SGHNT, CDR2 YYREEE (reference sequence). V gave up 2 bases and J gave up 2 bases; unmatched junction bases: 5. The CDR3 sequence is 15 residues long. The CDR3 reads CASSLPGGGQETQYF. In nucleotides, the CDR3 is TGTGCCAGCAGCTTACCGGGAGGGGGGCAAGAGACCCAGTACTTC.

The V call is TRBV11-2, the J call TRBJ2-1; the D gene is possibly TRBD2 (6 bases). The V end was cut by 1 base, the J end by 0 bases, with 10 bases between. From germline, CDR1 is SGHAT and CDR2 FQNNGV. The CDR3 is 16 residues long. In nucleotides, the CDR3 is TGTGCCAGCAGCTTAGGTTCCGGGAGCTCCTACAATGAGCAGTTCTTC. It translates to CASSLGSGSSYNEQFF.

The chain recombines TRBV3-1 (or the pseudogene TRBV3-2) with TRBJ2-2, with D possibly matching TRBD2 (6 bases). Trimming stripped 0 bases from V and 2 bases from J, with 13 bases between. There are 17 residues in the CDR3. Per the germline V gene, CDR1 is LGHDT and CDR2 is YNNKEL (reference sequence). The CDR3 DNA sequence: TGTGCCAGCAGCCAAGATATCGGACTAATAAACACCGGGGAGCTGTTTTTT. Protein product: CASSQDIGLINTGELFF.

About this clone itself: The same CDR3 arises from other DNA sequences in this sample as well. Written as DNA, the CDR3 is TGTGCCAGCAGCTTGGGGGGAGCGGGGGGTCCCAACGAGCAGTACTTC. Its protein is CASSLGGAGGPNEQYF. The chain joins TRBV5-4 to TRBJ2-7; TRBD2 agrees at 9 bases. V lost 0 bases and J lost 5; bases outside the gene matches: 9. The V gene's germline CDR1 is SGHNT and CDR2 YYREEE (reference sequence). The CDR3 consists of 16 residues.

Here the CDR3 DNA reads TGTGCCAGCAGCTCGCGACTGGGCGGGATCTCCTACGAGCAGTACTTC. Translating it yields CASSSRLGGISYEQYF. The chain joins TRBV7-8 to TRBJ2-7, with D maybe TRBD2 (6 bases). Germline loops: CDR1 SGHVS, CDR2 FQNEAQ. V lost 4 bases and J lost 0, with 16 bases in between. This CDR3 is built from 16 residues.

This chain links TRBV6-2 or TRBV6-3 with TRBJ2-2; the D is unclear. Trimming stripped 2 bases from V and 7 bases from J, with 5 bases between. From germline, CDR1 is MNHEY and CDR2 SVGEGT. This CDR3 is 12 amino acids long. The CDR3 DNA follows: TGTGCCAGCAGTTACAATAACGGGGAGCTGTTTTTT. Translated: CASSYNNGELFF.

The rearrangement links TRBV29-1 to TRBJ2-7; TRBD1 aligns across 7 bases. CDR1 and CDR2 from the germline V gene are SQVTM and ANQGSEA. V lost 6 bases, J lost 2 bases, and 10 bases stayed unmatched. The CDR3 sequence is 14 residues long. CDR3 loop: CSVNPWDRPYEQYF. The CDR3 bases are TGCAGCGTCAACCCCTGGGACAGACCCTACGAGCAGTACTTC.

The chain joins TRBV5-5 to TRBJ1-1; 7 bases match TRBD1. The CDR3 extends over 13 amino acids. J lost 4 bases, V lost 3 bases, and 3 bases had no gene match. CDR1 and CDR2 from the germline V gene are SGHKS and YYEKEE (reference sequence). The CDR3 DNA reads as TGTGCCAGCAGCTCAGGGGGAGGCACTGAAGCTTTCTTT. Translation gives CASSSGGGTEAFF.

This chain links TRBV30 with TRBJ1-4, with 8 bases fitting TRBD1. CDR3 size: 13 residues. V shed 4 bases and J 7 bases; nucleotides not matched to a gene: 5. Looked up from germline, CDR1 is GTSNPN and CDR2 is SVGIG (reference sequence). In DNA, the CDR3 is TGTGCCTGGAACCAACAGGGGGGTGAAAAACTGTTTTTT. Its translation: CAWNQQGGEKLFF.

The chain recombines TRBV5-1 with TRBJ2-1; D may be TRBD2 (5 bases). CDR3 length: 17 amino acids. Trimming cost V 0 bases and J 5 bases, with 18 bases left between them. In germline, CDR1 is SGHRS, CDR2 YFSETQ. The DNA for the CDR3 is TGCGCCAGCAGCTTGGCCGTGATAACGGGAAGAGACAATGAGCAGTTCTTC. Its protein is CASSLAVITGRDNEQFF.

Only a few counts were recorded for this clone. V usage is TRBV7-9 and J usage is TRBJ1-2; no firm D call. The CDR3 is made up of 11 amino acids. Germline V gene data show CDR1 as SEHNR and CDR2 as FQNEAQ (reference sequence). Trimming removed 4 bases from V and 2 bases from J, with 2 bases in between. The CDR3 sequence: CASSSNYGYTF. The CDR3 nucleotides read TGTGCCAGCAGCTCAAACTATGGCTACACCTTC.

This clone was counted once. J is TRBJ1-5 and V is TRBV6-5; D perhaps matches TRBD1 (5 bases). CDR1 is MNHEY, CDR2 SVGAGI, per germline. With 6 bases removed from V and 0 bases from J, the gap between germline ends came to 12 bases. The CDR3 totals 15 residues. The CDR3: CASSLGGYSNQPQHF. CDR3 sequence (DNA): TGTGCCAGCAGCCTGGGGGGTTATAGCAATCAGCCCCAGCATTTT.

The rearrangement links TRBV5-1 to TRBJ2-3; 11 positions agree with TRBD1. Germline lookup yields CDR1 SGHRS and CDR2 YFSETQ. After removal of 6 bases from V and 6 bases from J, the junction contained 6 bases not matched to a gene. The CDR3 contains 14 residues. The CDR3 DNA follows: TGCGCCAGCAACGGACAGGGGGCATGGGATACGCAGTATTTT. Translating it yields CASNGQGAWDTQYF.

This clone was observed a few times. The V and J genes are TRBV10-3 and TRBJ2-2, with 11 bases aligning to TRBD2. The germline V gene encodes CDR1 ENHRY and CDR2 SYGVKD. J was trimmed by 10 bases and V by 4 bases; bases with no gene match: 5. The CDR3 spans 14 residues. CDR3 sequence: CAISGTSGLEELFF. CDR3 bases: TGTGCCATCAGTGGGACTAGCGGGTTGGAGGAGCTGTTTTTT.

The V and J genes are TRBV2 and TRBJ2-7; 9 bases match TRBD1. V gave up 4 bases and J gave up 5 bases; unmatched junction bases: 6. Germline V gives CDR1 SNHLY, CDR2 FYNNEI. This CDR3 has 14 residues. The CDR3 sequence: CASSANRGLNEQYF. The CDR3, as DNA: TGTGCCAGCAGTGCTAACAGGGGGCTGAACGAGCAGTACTTC.

V and J are TRBV24-1 and TRBJ1-5, with D possibly matching TRBD1 (6 bases). This CDR3 region has 16 residues. V lost 3 bases to trimming and J lost 0 bases, with 11 bases between them. CDR1 is KGHDR and CDR2 is SFDVKD in the germline V gene. This CDR3 is CATSDGQLYSNQPQHF. The CDR3 region has the DNA TGTGCCACCAGTGATGGACAGCTGTATAGCAATCAGCCCCAGCATTTT.

This chain connects TRBV6-2 or TRBV6-3 to TRBJ2-3; 10 positions match TRBD1. Trimming took 6 bases from V and 6 from J; bases not matched to a gene: 12. CDR1 and CDR2 from the germline V gene are MNHEY and SVGEGT. The CDR3 is 16 residues long. CDR3 DNA sequence: TGTGCCAGCAGCTTGACAGGGGGCGTTCAAGGGGATACGCAGTATTTT. Its translation is CASSLTGGVQGDTQYF.

In DNA, the CDR3 is TGTGCCAGCAGCCTCCGACTAGCGGGGGGGCCGGTGCAGTACTTC. Protein product: CASSLRLAGGPVQYF. The chain uses TRBV7-8 and TRBJ2-7; the match to TRBD2 covers 14 bases. The germline CDR1 and CDR2 sequences are SGHVS and FQNEAQ. CDR3 length equals 15 residues. J was trimmed by 9 bases and V by 5 bases; bases with no gene match: 9.

This chain uses TRBV7-9 with TRBJ2-2; 8 bases agree with TRBD1. This CDR3 has 16 amino acids. Looked up from germline, CDR1 is SEHNR and CDR2 is FQNEAQ (reference sequence). The J segment lost 2 bases and the V segment lost 3 bases, leaving 5 bases of the junction unmatched. CDR3 protein: CASSFLTGGNTGELFF. For the CDR3, the DNA is TGTGCCAGCAGCTTCCTAACAGGGGGAAACACCGGGGAGCTGTTTTTT.

The chain links TRBV3-1 (or the pseudogene TRBV3-2) to TRBJ1-1; no clear D gene. This CDR3 is 16 amino acids long. Germline loops: CDR1 LGHDT, CDR2 YNNKEL (reference sequence). Trimming left V 4 bases short and J 0 bases short, with 15 bases between. The CDR3, as DNA: TGTGCCAGCAGCCTTAGAGGAGGAAATGTGAACACTGAAGCTTTCTTT. Translated: CASSLRGGNVNTEAFF.

The rearrangement uses TRBV18 and TRBJ2-2; 9 positions match TRBD2. V lost 4 bases, J lost 2 bases, and 5 bases stayed unmatched. Looked up from germline, CDR1 is KGHSH and CDR2 is LQKENI. CDR3 size: 16 residues. CDR3: CASSLGTSRNTGELFF. The CDR3 DNA follows: TGTGCCAGCTCACTCGGGACTAGCAGAAACACCGGGGAGCTGTTTTTT.

This sequence joins TRBV11-2 and TRBJ2-7, with D perhaps matching TRBD2 (5 bases). Per the germline V gene, CDR1 is SGHAT and CDR2 is FQNNGV. This CDR3 has 13 amino acids. V was cut by 8 bases and J by 2 bases, with 13 bases left in between. CDR3 DNA sequence: TGTGCCAGCTTCGGGAAGGACCCCTACGAGCAGTACTTC. Its protein is CASFGKDPYEQYF.

The chain recombines TRBV5-4 with TRBJ1-1, with 9 bases matching TRBD1. The CDR3 has 14 residues. Germline V CDR1 and CDR2: SGHNT, YYREEE (reference sequence). Trimming removed 4 bases from V and 5 bases from J; junction bases left unmatched: 6. The CDR3 sequence is CASSLQGAATEAFF. The CDR3 nucleotides read TGTGCCAGCAGCCTACAGGGGGCAGCGACTGAAGCTTTCTTT.

The gene calls are TRBV11-2 and TRBJ1-6; possible D gene TRBD1, 5 bases. Germline loops: CDR1 SGHAT, CDR2 FQNNGV. CDR3 length: 15 amino acids. Deletions cut 6 bases from V and 6 bases from J, with 15 bases between. CDR3 residues: CASRPLRGINSPLHF. Written as DNA, the CDR3 is TGTGCCAGCAGGCCCCTTCGGGGGATTAATTCACCCCTCCACTTT.